A single sample gave rise to the 23 T cell receptor beta chains below, sequenced in a study of shared clonotypes between healthy human individuals. Sequenced by immunoSEQ multiplex PCR; TCRdb stores in-frame clones only, minus some. The sample includes a few million clones, roughly 95% seen only once; the top ten take around 0.13%. Sequencing was performed on naive CD4+ T cells sorted from blood. The sample's subset: CD45RA+ positively selected. The source is a young man in good health.

The chain carries TRBV5-1 and TRBJ2-3; D not certain. This CDR3 region has 13 residues. The germline CDR1 and CDR2 sequences are SGHRS and YFSETQ. Trimming cost V 1 base and J 4 bases, with 7 bases left between them. The CDR3 reads CASSLLGSDTQYF. CDR3 in DNA: TGCGCCAGCAGCTTGTTGGGTTCAGATACGCAGTATTTT.

The DNA for the CDR3 is TGTGCCAGCAGCGGACAGGGCTCTGAAGCTTTCTTT. This gives the protein CASSGQGSEAFF. V is TRBV28 and J is TRBJ1-1; 8 bases match TRBD1. The germline CDR1 and CDR2 sequences are MDHEN and SYDVKM. The CDR3 has 12 residues. Germline trimming cut 6 bases from V and 6 bases from J; bases unmatched to any gene: 3.

This rearrangement joins TRBV10-3 to TRBJ2-1, with 12 bases that match TRBD1. V gave up 0 bases and J gave up 8 bases; unmatched junction bases: 8. Germline V gene data show CDR1 as ENHRY and CDR2 as SYGVKD. This CDR3 is 17 amino acids long. CDR3 coding DNA: TGTGCCATCAGTGAGTCGAAACCGGGACAGGGGGCCGATGAGCAGTTCTTC. Translation: CAISESKPGQGADEQFF.

The chain joins TRBV27 to TRBJ1-6, with 9 bases that match TRBD1. In germline, CDR1 is MNHEY, CDR2 SMNVEV (reference sequence). V shed 8 bases and J 6 bases; nucleotides not matched to a gene: 8. This CDR3 has 15 residues. CDR3: CASGYRDRVNSPLHF. DNA for the CDR3: TGTGCCAGCGGTTACCGGGACAGGGTTAATTCACCCCTCCACTTT.

Comments on this clone: Other DNA sequences from this sample encode an identical CDR3 as well. The chain employs TRBV6-6 and TRBJ2-7; 10 bases are a match to TRBD1. V lost 0 bases, J lost 4 bases, and 3 bases stayed unmatched. The CDR3 sequence is 15 residues long. CDR1 is MNHNY, CDR2 SVGAGI, per germline (reference sequence). The CDR3 nucleotides are TGTGCCAGCAGTTACTCGGGACAGGGGTATTACGAGCAGTACTTC. Translation: CASSYSGQGYYEQYF.

This rearrangement joins TRBV5-1 to TRBJ2-7, with 10 bases lining up with TRBD1. CDR1 SGHRS and CDR2 YFSETQ come from the germline V gene. The CDR3 runs to 17 residues. The V gene end was trimmed by 0 bases and the J gene end by 3 bases; junction bases not matched to a gene: 9. Here the CDR3 reads CASSLALGRDRGYEQYF. Written as DNA, the CDR3 is TGCGCCAGCAGCTTGGCCTTGGGCCGGGACAGGGGCTACGAGCAGTACTTC.

The V call is TRBV28, the J call TRBJ1-2, with D possibly TRBD1 on 6 matching bases. The V gene lost 7 bases and the J gene lost 4 bases, with 13 bases spanning the gap. Looked up from germline, CDR1 is MDHEN and CDR2 is SYDVKM. This CDR3 spans 13 amino acids. CDR3: CASTSLQGYGYTF. The CDR3 nucleotides are TGTGCCAGCACCTCCCTACAGGGCTATGGCTACACCTTC.

This clone was seen once. The chain carries TRBV29-1 and TRBJ1-1; D remains ambiguous. V dropped 7 bases and J dropped 0 bases, with 15 bases sitting between them. The V gene's germline CDR1 is SQVTM and CDR2 ANQGSEA. This CDR3 has 14 amino acids. The CDR3 coding sequence is TGCAGCGCGCGTTCTACCCTGATGAACACTGAAGCTTTCTTT. Translation gives CSARSTLMNTEAFF.

The gene calls are TRBV14 and TRBJ2-2, with D uncertain. Germline CDR1 and CDR2: SGHDN and FVKESK. V lost 4 bases and J lost 6, with 9 bases in between. This CDR3 has 13 amino acids. The CDR3 DNA is TGTGCCAGCAGCCCCCAAACGGCCGGGGAGCTGTTTTTT. Amino acid sequence: CASSPQTAGELFF.

Details on this clone: Other nucleotide sequences in the sample specify the same CDR3. The V gene is TRBV5-1, the J gene TRBJ2-5; 8 bases are a match to TRBD2. This CDR3 has 14 amino acids. Trimming at V came to 1 base and at J to 5 bases, leaving 4 bases not matched to a gene. Per germline, CDR1 SGHRS and CDR2 YFSETQ. CDR3: CASSLRASGETQYF. CDR3 coding DNA: TGCGCCAGCAGCTTGCGGGCTAGCGGGGAGACCCAGTACTTC.

The chain recombines TRBV20-1 with TRBJ1-1; D uncertain. Between the trimmed V and J ends, which lost 3 bases and 8 bases, there was a span of 10 bases. The CDR3 covers 11 residues. Germline V lookup: CDR1 DFQATT, CDR2 SNEGSKA (reference sequence). Here the CDR3 reads CSASPLREAFF. CDR3 coding DNA: TGCAGTGCTAGTCCACTCCGGGAAGCTTTCTTT.

The chain couples TRBV23-1 to TRBJ1-6; D may be TRBD1 (5 bases). TRBV23-1 carries the ORF label, with uncertain function. CDR3 size: 16 residues. The ends were cut back, 3 bases at V and 9 bases at J, with 18 bases in the middle. The CDR3 bases are TGCGCCAGCAGTCATCCCTTGGGAGGGGTTCCTTCACCCCTCCACTTT. Amino acids: CASSHPLGGVPSPLHF.

This sequence joins TRBV9 and TRBJ1-6; no definite D call. The CDR3 runs to 16 residues. Germline CDR1 reads SGDLS; CDR2 reads YYNGEE. Trimming removed 0 bases from V and 7 bases from J, with 14 bases in between. DNA of the CDR3: TGTGCCAGCAGCGTAGGGACGGCGGGAGGGAATTCACCCCTCCACTTT. Protein: CASSVGTAGGNSPLHF.

The gene calls are TRBV6-1 and TRBJ1-4, with D unresolved. V lost 5 bases, J lost 1 base, and 8 bases lay in between. Germline CDR1 and CDR2: MNHNS and SASEGT. The CDR3 length is 14 residues. The CDR3 here is CASSLRLTNEKLFF. CDR3 nucleotide sequence: TGTGCCAGCAGTCTCAGGTTAACTAATGAAAAACTGTTTTTT.

The chain recombines TRBV6-1 with TRBJ1-6, with TRBD1 matching over 7 bases. CDR1 is MNHNS and CDR2 is SASEGT in the germline V gene. This CDR3 comprises 15 residues. J lost 10 bases, V lost 2 bases, and 8 bases had no gene match. CDR3 sequence: CASSEPGTVDSPLHF. In DNA, the CDR3 is TGTGCCAGCAGTGAACCGGGGACAGTTGACTCACCCCTCCACTTT.

This chain uses TRBV5-1 with TRBJ2-1, with TRBD2 identical over 9 bases. V shed 0 bases and J 6 bases; nucleotides not matched to a gene: 7. Germline assignment: CDR1 SGHRS and CDR2 YFSETQ. The CDR3 covers 16 residues. Here the CDR3 DNA reads TGCGCCAGCAGCTTGGGTCCTAGCGGGGAGGTCAATGAGCAGTTCTTC. It is translated as CASSLGPSGEVNEQFF.

The chain couples TRBV2 to TRBJ1-4; D is ambiguous. V was pared by 5 bases and J by 4 bases, with 8 bases between. Germline V gene sequence: CDR1 SNHLY, CDR2 FYNNEI. CDR3 size: 13 residues. The CDR3 here is CASSSTVNEKLFF. The CDR3 nucleotides are TGTGCCAGCAGTAGTACAGTTAATGAAAAACTGTTTTTT.

This chain links TRBV6-1 with TRBJ1-2, with D maybe TRBD1 (5 bases). Germline V gives CDR1 MNHNS, CDR2 SASEGT. The CDR3 consists of 14 residues. V gave up 5 bases and J gave up 3 bases, with 13 bases separating them. The CDR3 loop reads CASSPRWGDYGYTF. The DNA for the CDR3 is TGTGCCAGCAGTCCCCGTTGGGGCGACTATGGCTACACCTTC.

The chain is built from TRBV4-1 and TRBJ1-4; D is undetermined. CDR1 is MGHRA and CDR2 is YSYEKL in the germline V gene. CDR3 size: 16 residues. V shed 4 bases and J shed 0 bases, with 12 bases lying between them. CDR3 protein: CASSPTSTPTNEKLFF. The CDR3, as DNA: TGCGCCAGCAGCCCCACCTCGACACCAACTAATGAAAAACTGTTTTTT.

This clone has a handful of counts. The same CDR3 can be traced to other DNA sequences in this sample. The genes are TRBV9 and TRBJ1-3; maybe TRBD1 (6 bases). Germline assignment: CDR1 SGDLS and CDR2 YYNGEE. V gave up 3 bases and J gave up 4 bases, with 11 bases separating them. The CDR3 is 14 residues long. The CDR3 here is CASSAQGSGNTIYF. DNA for the CDR3: TGTGCCAGCAGCGCACAGGGATCCGGAAACACCATATATTTT.

This clone has a single count. The chain joins TRBV21-1 to TRBJ1-6; TRBD1 is the table's D call, not checked against the DNA. TRBV21-1 is reported as a pseudogene. The CDR3 has 15 residues. CDR3 loop: CASSNRDSHNSPLHF. The CDR3 nucleotides read TGTGCCAGCAGCAATCGGGACAGCCATAATTCACCCCTCCACTTT.

Of note for this clone: At the DNA level, this CDR3 is encoded by other sequences in the same sample as well. The chain combines TRBV9 with TRBJ1-5, with 12 bases aligning to TRBD1. With 0 bases clipped from V and 6 bases from J, the junction kept 1 base outside the gene matches. Germline lookup yields CDR1 SGDLS and CDR2 YYNGEE. The CDR3 has 15 amino acids. CDR3 loop: CASSVGDRGPQPQHF. The CDR3 DNA follows: TGTGCCAGCAGCGTAGGGGACAGGGGGCCTCAGCCCCAGCATTTT. The variable domain in full, with the rest retrieved from reference TRBV9 and TRBJ1-5, is DSGVTQTPKHLITATGQRVTLRCSPRSGDLSVYWYQQSLDQGLQFLIQYYNGEERAKGNILERFSAQQFPDLHSELNLSSLELGDSALYFCASSVGDRGPQPQHFGDGTRLSIL.

The chain recombines TRBV15 with TRBJ1-2; maybe TRBD1 (5 bases). The germline gives CDR1 LNHNV, CDR2 YYDKDF (reference sequence). The CDR3 loop spans 16 amino acids. V was trimmed by 6 bases and J by 1 base, leaving 18 bases between them. The CDR3 loop reads CATSSGGVPNNYGYTF. The CDR3, as DNA: TGTGCCACCAGTTCCGGGGGGGTACCTAATAACTATGGCTACACCTTC.